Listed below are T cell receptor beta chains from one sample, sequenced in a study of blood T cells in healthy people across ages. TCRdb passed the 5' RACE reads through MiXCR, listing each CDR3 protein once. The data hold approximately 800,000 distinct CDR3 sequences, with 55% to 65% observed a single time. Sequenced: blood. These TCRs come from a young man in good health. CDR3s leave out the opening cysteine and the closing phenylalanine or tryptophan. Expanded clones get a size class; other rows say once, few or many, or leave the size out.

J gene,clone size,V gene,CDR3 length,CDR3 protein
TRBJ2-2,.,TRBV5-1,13,ASSLASTNTGELF
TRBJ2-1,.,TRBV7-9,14,ASSGGTISSYNEQF
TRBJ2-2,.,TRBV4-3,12,ASSQDPTSGELF
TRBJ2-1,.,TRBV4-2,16,ASSQGTSGGPPYNEQF
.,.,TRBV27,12,ASSSPGKGETQY
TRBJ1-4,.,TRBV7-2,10,ASSLSNEKLF
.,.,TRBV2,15,ASSEVLLAGGTYEQY
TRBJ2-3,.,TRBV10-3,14,AISKFRDIGSDTQY
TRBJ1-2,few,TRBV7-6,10,ASSPGRVGYT
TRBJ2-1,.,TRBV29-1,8,SGERNEQF
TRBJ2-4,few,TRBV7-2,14,ASSPWTVLAKNIQY
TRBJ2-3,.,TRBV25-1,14,ASSELTGDRADTQY
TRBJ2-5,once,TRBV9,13,ASSVSGLTQETQY
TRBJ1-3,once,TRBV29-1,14,SVEAPDRDSGNTIY
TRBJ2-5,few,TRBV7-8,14,ASSLAGTSIQETQY
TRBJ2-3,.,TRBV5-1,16,ASSLALTSGGQTDTQY
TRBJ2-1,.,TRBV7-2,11,ASSLGPNDEQF
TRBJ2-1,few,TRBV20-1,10,SVAGLYNEQF
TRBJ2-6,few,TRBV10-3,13,AISPGDSGANVLT
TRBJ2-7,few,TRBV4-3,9,ASSNGGEQY
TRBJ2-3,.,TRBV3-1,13,ASSQDLDFPDTQY
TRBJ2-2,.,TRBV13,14,ASINLDREGTGELF
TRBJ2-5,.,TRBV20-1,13,SAETGRTFQETQY
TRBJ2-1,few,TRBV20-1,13,SASGRLAGENEQF
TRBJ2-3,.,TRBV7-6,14,ASSGAGLARTDTQY
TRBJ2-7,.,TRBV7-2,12,ASSLSGPNYEQY
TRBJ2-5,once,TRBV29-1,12,SVDPGTAQETQY
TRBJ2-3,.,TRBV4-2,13,ASSQDVGAGDTQY
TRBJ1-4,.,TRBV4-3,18,ASSQEGTGAPFATNEKLF
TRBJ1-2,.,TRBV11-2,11,ASSAAGFGGYT
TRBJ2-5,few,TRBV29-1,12,SVRRRGLVETQY
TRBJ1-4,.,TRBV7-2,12,ASSLVPDFGKLF
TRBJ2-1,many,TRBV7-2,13,ASSLYGQGNNEQF
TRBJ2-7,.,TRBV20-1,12,SASQGPPLREQY
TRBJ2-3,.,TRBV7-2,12,ASSIPPGTDTQY
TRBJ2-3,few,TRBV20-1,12,SGTDGLGGDTQY
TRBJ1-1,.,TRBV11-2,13,ASSSSGRMNTEAF
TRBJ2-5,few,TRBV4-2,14,ASSQGTGGGQETQY
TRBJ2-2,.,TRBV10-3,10,AIRPLPGELF
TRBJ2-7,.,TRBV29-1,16,SVTGWASGSPGYYEQY
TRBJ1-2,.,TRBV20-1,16,SAYSLGQGGRRNYGYT
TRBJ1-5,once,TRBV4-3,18,ASSQEYLTVFSRGNQPQH
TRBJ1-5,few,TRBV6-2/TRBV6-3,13,ASIPAGATRQPQH
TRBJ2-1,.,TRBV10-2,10,ASGSSWNEQF
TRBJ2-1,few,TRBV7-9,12,ASSLVRGNNEQF
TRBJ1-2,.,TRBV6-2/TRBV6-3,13,ASIPSGTGGGGYT
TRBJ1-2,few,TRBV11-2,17,ASSLDMPGRAGRGYGYT
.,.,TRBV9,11,ASSVVGGCEQY
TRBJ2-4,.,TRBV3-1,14,ASSPQGTGMGNIQY
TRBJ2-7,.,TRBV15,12,ATSRDLGSDEQY
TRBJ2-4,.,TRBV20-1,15,SARDSKRGLAKNIQY
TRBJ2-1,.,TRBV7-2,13,ASSLGLGGYNEQF
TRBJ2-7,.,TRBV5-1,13,ASQTGETAWDEQY
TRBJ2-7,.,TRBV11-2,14,ASSMPGTVSSYEQY
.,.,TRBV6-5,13,ASSSWTGPWNEQY
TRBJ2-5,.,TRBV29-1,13,GVDGGGGFGETQY
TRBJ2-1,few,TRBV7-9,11,ASSLGGGGEQF
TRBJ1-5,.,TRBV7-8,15,ASSLDFGQGVGQPQH